This T cell receptor beta chain was observed in a study of regulatory T cells in long-lasting Graves disease. As to time point: newly diagnosed GD, antithyroid drugs for less than 3 months. From RNA extracted from PBMCs, the TCR library was made. CDR3 regions were amplified by Arm-PCR using iRepertoire HTBI primers to build TCR beta libraries. Using its own MiXCR run on the multiplex PCR reads, TCRdb lists one record per CDR3 protein. The table lists 400,000 to 450,000 distinct CDR3 sequences, about 16% of them singletons, with approximately 12% in the top ten. Germline V lookup: CDR1 LNHDA, CDR2 SQIVND (reference sequence). The CDR3 contains 16 residues. V gave up 3 bases and J gave up 3 bases; unmatched junction bases: 9. The same sample was also studied in work on T cells in Graves' hyperthyroidism and ophthalmopathy. That work states: Initially, a first-round RT-PCR of the TCR CDR3 employed the HTBI primer set. Blood shared most expanded thyroid clonotypes above 0.001. Researchers report that a 13 V-J model separated ophthalmopathy from stable hyperthyroidism.

J is TRBJ2-7 and V is TRBV19; 9 bases are shared with TRBD1. Sequences were derived from peripheral blood mononuclear cells (PBMCs), sampled at new diagnosis, from a patient treated with antithyroid drugs. The origin of this receptor is a woman aged 30 to 39 with Graves disease. As DNA, the CDR3 is TGTGCCAGTAGTATCTCGGCCGGGACAGGGTACTACGAGCAGTACTTC. It is translated as CASSISAGTGYYEQYF.